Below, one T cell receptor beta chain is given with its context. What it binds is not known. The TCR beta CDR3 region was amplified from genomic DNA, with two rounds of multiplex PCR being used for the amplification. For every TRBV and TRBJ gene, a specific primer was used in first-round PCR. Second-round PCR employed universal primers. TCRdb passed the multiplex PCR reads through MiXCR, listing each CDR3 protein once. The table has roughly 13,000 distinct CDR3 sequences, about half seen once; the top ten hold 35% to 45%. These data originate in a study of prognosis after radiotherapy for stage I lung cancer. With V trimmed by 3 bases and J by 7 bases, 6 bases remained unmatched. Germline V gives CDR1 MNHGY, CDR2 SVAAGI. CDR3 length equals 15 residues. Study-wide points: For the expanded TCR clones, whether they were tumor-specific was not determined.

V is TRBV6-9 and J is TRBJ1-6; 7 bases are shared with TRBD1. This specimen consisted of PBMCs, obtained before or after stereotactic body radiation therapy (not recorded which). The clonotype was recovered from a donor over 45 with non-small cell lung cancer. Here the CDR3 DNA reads TGTGCCAGCAGTTACCCTACAGGGGTAAATTCACCCCTCCACTTT. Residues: CASSYPTGVNSPLHF.